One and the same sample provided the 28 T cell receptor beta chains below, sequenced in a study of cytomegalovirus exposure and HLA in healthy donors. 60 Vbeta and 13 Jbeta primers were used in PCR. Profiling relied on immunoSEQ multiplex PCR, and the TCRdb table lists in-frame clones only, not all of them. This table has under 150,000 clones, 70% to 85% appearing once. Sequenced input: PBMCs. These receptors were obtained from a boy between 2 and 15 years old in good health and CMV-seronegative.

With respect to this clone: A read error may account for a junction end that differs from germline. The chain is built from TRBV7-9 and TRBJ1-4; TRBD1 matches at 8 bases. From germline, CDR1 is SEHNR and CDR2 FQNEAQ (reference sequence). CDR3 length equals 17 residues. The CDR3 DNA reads TGTTCCAGCAGCCAGGGGCAGGGGGCTACAACTAATGAAAAACTGTTTTTT. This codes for CSSSQGQGATTNEKLFF.

CDR3 region: CASSDGTPSNTEAFF. Here the CDR3 DNA reads TGCGCCAGCAGTGACGGGACTCCTTCCAACACTGAAGCTTTCTTT. V usage is TRBV10-1 and J usage is TRBJ1-1; TRBD1 might be the D (5 bases). Germline-derived CDR1 and CDR2 are WNHNN and SYGVQD (reference sequence). There are 15 residues in the CDR3. V was pared by 3 bases and J by 2 bases, with 13 bases between.

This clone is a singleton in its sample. This CDR3 is CAWSVRGDEAFF. CDR3 DNA sequence: TGTGCCTGGAGTGTACGCGGCGATGAAGCTTTCTTT. This rearrangement joins TRBV30 to TRBJ1-1; D gene ambiguous. CDR3 length equals 12 residues. V dropped 0 bases and J dropped 7 bases, with 9 bases sitting between them. The V gene's germline CDR1 is GTSNPN and CDR2 SVGIG (reference sequence).

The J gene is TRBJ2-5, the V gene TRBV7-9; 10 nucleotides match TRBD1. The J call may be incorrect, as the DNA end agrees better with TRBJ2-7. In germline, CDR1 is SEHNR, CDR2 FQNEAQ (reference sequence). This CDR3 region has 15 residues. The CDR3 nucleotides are TGTGCCAGCAGTAGCCGGGACAGGGGCATCCACGAGCAGTACTTC. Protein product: CASSSRDRGIHEQYF.

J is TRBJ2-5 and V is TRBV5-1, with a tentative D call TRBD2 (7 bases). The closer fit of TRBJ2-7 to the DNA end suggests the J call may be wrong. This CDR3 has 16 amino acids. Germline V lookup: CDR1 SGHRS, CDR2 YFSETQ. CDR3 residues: CASSGGGLVTSYEQYF. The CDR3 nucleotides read TGCGCCAGCAGCGGGGGGGGCCTAGTTACCTCCTACGAGCAGTACTTC.

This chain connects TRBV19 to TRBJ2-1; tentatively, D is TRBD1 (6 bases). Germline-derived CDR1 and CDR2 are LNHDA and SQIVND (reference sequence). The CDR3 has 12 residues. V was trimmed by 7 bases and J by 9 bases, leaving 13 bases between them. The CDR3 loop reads CASNPGVGEQFF. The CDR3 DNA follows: TGTGCCAGTAATCCAGGGGTTGGTGAGCAGTTCTTC.

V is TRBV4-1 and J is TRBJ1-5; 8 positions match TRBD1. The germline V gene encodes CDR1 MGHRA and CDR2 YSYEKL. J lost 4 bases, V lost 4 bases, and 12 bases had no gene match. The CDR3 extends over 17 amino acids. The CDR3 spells CASSLENPGQVNQPQHF. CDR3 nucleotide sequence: TGCGCCAGCAGCCTAGAGAACCCGGGACAGGTAAATCAGCCCCAGCATTTT.

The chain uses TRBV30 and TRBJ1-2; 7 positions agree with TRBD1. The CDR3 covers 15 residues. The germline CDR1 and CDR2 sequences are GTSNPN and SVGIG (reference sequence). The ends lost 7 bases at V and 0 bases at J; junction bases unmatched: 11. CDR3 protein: CALRQGLLPNYGYTF. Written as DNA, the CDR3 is TGTGCCTTAAGACAGGGTCTCCTACCTAACTATGGCTACACCTTC.

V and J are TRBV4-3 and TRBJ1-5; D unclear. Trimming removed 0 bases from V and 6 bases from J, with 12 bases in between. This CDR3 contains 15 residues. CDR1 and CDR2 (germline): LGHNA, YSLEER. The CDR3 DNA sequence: TGCGCCAGCAGCCAAGATTTGGGAGCAGTTCAGCCCCAGCATTTT. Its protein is CASSQDLGAVQPQHF.

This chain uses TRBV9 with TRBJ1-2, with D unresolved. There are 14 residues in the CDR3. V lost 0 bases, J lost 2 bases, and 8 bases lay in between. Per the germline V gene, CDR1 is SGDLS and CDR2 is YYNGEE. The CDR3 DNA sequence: TGTGCCAGCAGCGTAGGAGGAGGGAACTATGGCTACACCTTC. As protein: CASSVGGGNYGYTF.

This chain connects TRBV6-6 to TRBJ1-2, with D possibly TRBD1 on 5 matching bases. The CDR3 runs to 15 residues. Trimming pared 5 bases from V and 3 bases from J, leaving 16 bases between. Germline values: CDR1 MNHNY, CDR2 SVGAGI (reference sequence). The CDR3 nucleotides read TGTGCCAGCAGTCCCCGGGGGGGTGGGGACTATGGCTACACCTTC. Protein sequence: CASSPRGGGDYGYTF.

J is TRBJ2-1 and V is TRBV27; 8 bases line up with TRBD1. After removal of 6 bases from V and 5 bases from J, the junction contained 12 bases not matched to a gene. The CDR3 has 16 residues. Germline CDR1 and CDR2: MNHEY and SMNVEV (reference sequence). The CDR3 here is CASRHRRGQVNNEQFF. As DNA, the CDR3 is TGTGCCAGCAGGCACCGGAGGGGACAGGTGAACAATGAGCAGTTCTTC.

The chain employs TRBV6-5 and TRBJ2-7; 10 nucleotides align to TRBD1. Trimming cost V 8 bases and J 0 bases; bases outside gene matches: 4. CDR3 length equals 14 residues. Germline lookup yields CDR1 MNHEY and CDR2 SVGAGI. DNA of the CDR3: TGTGCCAGCCGACGGACAGGGGGCTCCTACGAGCAGTACGTC. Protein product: CASRRTGGSYEQYV.

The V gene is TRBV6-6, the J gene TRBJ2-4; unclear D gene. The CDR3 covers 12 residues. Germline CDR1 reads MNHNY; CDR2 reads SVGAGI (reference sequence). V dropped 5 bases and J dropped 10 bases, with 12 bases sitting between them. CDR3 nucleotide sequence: TGTGCCAGCAGTCTCCCAGGCGTGATTCAGTACTTC. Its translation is CASSLPGVIQYF.

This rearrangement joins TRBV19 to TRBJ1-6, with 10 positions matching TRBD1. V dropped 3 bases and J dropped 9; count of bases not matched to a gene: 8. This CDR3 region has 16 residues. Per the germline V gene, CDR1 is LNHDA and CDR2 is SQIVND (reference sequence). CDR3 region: CASSIGAGQGSSPLHF. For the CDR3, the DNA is TGTGCCAGTAGTATCGGTGCGGGACAGGGGAGTTCACCCCTCCACTTT.

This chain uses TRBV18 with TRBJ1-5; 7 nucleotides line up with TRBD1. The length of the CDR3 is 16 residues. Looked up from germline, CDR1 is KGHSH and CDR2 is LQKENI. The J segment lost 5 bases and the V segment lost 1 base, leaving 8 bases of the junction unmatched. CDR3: CASSPQEGAFDQPQHF. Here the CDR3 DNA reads TGTGCCAGCTCACCACAGGAGGGGGCGTTTGATCAGCCCCAGCATTTT.

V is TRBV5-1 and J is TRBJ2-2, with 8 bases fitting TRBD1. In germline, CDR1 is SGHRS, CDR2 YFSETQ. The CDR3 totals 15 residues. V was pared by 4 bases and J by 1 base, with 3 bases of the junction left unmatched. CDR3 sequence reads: CASSAGQGNTGELFF. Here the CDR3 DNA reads TGCGCCAGCAGCGCAGGACAGGGGAACACCGGGGAGCTGTTTTTT.

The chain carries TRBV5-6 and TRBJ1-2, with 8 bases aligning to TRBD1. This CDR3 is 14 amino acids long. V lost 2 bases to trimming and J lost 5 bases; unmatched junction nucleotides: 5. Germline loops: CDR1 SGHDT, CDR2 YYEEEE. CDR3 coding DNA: TGTGCCAGCAGCTTTGGGACAGGTCAATATGGCTACACCTTC. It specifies CASSFGTGQYGYTF.

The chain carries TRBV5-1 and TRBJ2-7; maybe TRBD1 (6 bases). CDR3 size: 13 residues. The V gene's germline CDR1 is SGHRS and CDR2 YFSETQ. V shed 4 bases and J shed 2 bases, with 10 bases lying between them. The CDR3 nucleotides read TGCGCCAGCAGCATGGACAGACCCTACGAGCAGTACTTC. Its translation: CASSMDRPYEQYF.

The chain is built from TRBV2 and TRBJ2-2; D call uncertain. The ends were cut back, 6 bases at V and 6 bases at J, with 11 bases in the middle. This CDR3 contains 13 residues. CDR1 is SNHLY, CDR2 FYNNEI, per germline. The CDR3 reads CASSLTGSGELFF. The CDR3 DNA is TGTGCCAGCAGCCTGACCGGGTCCGGGGAGCTGTTTTTT.

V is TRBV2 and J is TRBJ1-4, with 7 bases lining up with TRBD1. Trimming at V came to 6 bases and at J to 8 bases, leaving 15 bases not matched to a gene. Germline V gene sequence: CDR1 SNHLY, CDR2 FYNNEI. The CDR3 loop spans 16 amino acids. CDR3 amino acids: CASSVYSGQLYEKLFF. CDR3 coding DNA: TGTGCCAGCAGCGTTTACTCGGGACAGCTCTACGAAAAACTGTTTTTT.

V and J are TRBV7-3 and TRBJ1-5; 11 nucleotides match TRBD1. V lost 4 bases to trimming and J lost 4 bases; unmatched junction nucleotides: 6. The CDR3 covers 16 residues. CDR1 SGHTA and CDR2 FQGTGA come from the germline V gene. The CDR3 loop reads CASSWFGQGANQPQHF. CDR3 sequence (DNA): TGTGCCAGCAGCTGGTTCGGACAGGGGGCTAATCAGCCCCAGCATTTT.

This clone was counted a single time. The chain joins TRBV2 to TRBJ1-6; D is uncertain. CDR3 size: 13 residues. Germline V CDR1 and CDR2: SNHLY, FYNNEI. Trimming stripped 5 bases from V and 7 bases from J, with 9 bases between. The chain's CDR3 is CASSNGLNSPLHF. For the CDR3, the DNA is TGTGCCAGCAGTAACGGACTGAATTCACCCCTCCACTTT.

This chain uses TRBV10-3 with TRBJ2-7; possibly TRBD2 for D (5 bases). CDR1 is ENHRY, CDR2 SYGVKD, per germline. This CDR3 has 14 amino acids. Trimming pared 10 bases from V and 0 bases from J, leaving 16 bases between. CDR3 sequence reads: CASRIGMSSYEQYF. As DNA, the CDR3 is TGTGCCAGCAGGATCGGGATGAGCTCCTACGAGCAGTACTTC.

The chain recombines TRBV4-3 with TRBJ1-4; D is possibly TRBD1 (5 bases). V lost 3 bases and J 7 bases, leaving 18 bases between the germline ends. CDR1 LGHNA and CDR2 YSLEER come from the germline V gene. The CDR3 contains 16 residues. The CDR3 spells CASSQGPILGGEKLFF. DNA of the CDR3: TGCGCCAGCAGCCAGGGGCCAATCCTGGGGGGTGAAAAACTGTTTTTT.

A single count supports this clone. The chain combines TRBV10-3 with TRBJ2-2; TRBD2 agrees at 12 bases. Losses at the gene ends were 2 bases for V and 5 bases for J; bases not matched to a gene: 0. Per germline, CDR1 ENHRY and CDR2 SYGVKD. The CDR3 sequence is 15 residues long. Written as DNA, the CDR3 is TGTGCCATCAGTGAGACTAGCGGGGGGACCGGGGAGCTGTTTTTT. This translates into CAISETSGGTGELFF.

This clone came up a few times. The CDR3 coding sequence is TGTGCCAGCAGCTTTTCCACAGGGTCCTATGGCTACACCTTC. It translates to CASSFSTGSYGYTF. The chain has TRBV5-6 and TRBJ1-2, with D possibly TRBD1 on 6 matching bases. Germline CDR1 reads SGHDT; CDR2 reads YYEEEE. V lost 2 bases and J 4 bases, leaving 12 bases between the germline ends. This CDR3 contains 14 residues.

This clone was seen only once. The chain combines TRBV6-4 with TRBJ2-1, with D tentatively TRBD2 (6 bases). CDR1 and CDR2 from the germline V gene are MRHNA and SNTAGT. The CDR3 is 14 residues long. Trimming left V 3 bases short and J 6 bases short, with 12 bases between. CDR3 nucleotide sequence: TGTGCCAGCAGTGAGCGGGGTACACCCAATGAGCAGTTCTTC. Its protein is CASSERGTPNEQFF.